This note documents a single T cell receptor (beta chain) sequence. V was pared by 2 bases and J by 6 bases, with 14 bases of the junction left unmatched. The germline gives CDR1 SGHRS, CDR2 YFSETQ. CDR3 size: 17 residues. Using its own MiXCR run on the RT-PCR reads, TCRdb lists one record per CDR3 protein. The sample includes 500,000 to 600,000 distinct CDR3 sequences, 15% to 20% of them seen just once. This sample is part of a study of response to subunit inactivated influenza vaccine. The rearrangement links TRBV5-1 to TRBJ2-3; 8 bases are a match to TRBD2. This clonotype was obtained from a man aged 50 to 69 who received an inactivated influenza vaccine. The starting material was CD4+ T cells sorted from PBMCs, obtained roughly 24 months after vaccination. CDR3 in DNA: TGCGCCAGCAGCTTTTCTTCCGGGACTAGGGGCATGGATACGCAGTATTTT. As protein: CASSFSSGTRGMDTQYF.